Each of the 23 T cell receptor beta chains below was sequenced from the same sample in a study of cytomegalovirus exposure and HLA in healthy donors. Use of 60 Vbeta and 13 Jbeta primers characterized the PCR. Only in-frame clones appear in the TCRdb table, and some are missing; sequencing was by immunoSEQ multiplex PCR. The data hold more than 150,000 clones, with about four fifths observed a single time. The sequenced sample was PBMCs. The receptors were sampled from a woman aged 30 to 39 in good health and CMV-seropositive.

The genes are TRBV15 and TRBJ1-1, with unresolved D. V shed 5 bases and J shed 1 base, with 11 bases lying between them. The CDR3 extends over 14 amino acids. Germline V gene sequence: CDR1 LNHNV, CDR2 YYDKDF (reference sequence). The CDR3 protein is CATSRRVENTEAFF. As DNA, the CDR3 is TGTGCCACCAGCCGGAGGGTGGAGAACACTGAAGCTTTCTTT.

This clone has only a few counts. The chain recombines TRBV7-9 with TRBJ2-3; perhaps TRBD2 as D (5 bases). Germline lookup yields CDR1 SEHNR and CDR2 FQNEAQ (reference sequence). Trimming pared 6 bases from V and 10 bases from J, leaving 14 bases between. This CDR3 comprises 12 residues. DNA of the CDR3: TGTGCCAGCAGAAACCAGCGGCCACCGCAGTATTTT. Protein sequence: CASRNQRPPQYF.

This chain connects TRBV4-2 to TRBJ2-2, with 13 bases lining up with TRBD2. The CDR3 length is 18 residues. CDR1 and CDR2 (germline): LGHNA, YNFKEQ. Trimming removed 4 bases from V and 0 bases from J; junction bases left unmatched: 5. The CDR3 DNA reads as TGTGCCAGCAGCCGCGGACTAGCGGGGGCCACGAACACCGGGGAGCTGTTTTTT. Translated: CASSRGLAGATNTGELFF.

A single count supports this clone. This chain uses TRBV19 with TRBJ2-1; 8 nucleotides align to TRBD1. The CDR3 loop spans 16 amino acids. Germline CDR1 LNHDA, CDR2 SQIVND (reference sequence). V trimming: 2 bases; J trimming: 0 bases; junction bases outside the gene matches: 3. This chain's CDR3 is CASSIRQGSSYNEQFF. The CDR3 DNA follows: TGTGCCAGTAGTATACGACAGGGGAGCTCCTACAATGAGCAGTTCTTC.

The chain uses TRBV5-1 and TRBJ2-6; D gene ambiguous. The CDR3 is made up of 15 amino acids. Germline lookup yields CDR1 SGHRS and CDR2 YFSETQ. V lost 0 bases, J lost 3 bases, and 7 bases lay in between. CDR3 amino acids: CASSLGARGANVLTF. CDR3 sequence (DNA): TGCGCCAGCAGCTTGGGGGCGCGTGGGGCCAACGTCCTGACTTTC.

The chain has TRBV5-1 and TRBJ2-7; 7 bases are shared with TRBD1. The CDR3 consists of 14 residues. The trim removed 1 base at V and 2 bases at J, leaving 3 bases unmatched. Germline V gene data show CDR1 as SGHRS and CDR2 as YFSETQ. CDR3 coding DNA: TGCGCCAGCAGCTTGTCGACAGGGACCTACGAGCAGTACTTC. Encoded protein: CASSLSTGTYEQYF.

The chain couples TRBV27 to TRBJ2-3; possible D gene TRBD2, 6 bases. The CDR3 is 14 residues long. Trimming stripped 5 bases from V and 2 bases from J, with 11 bases between. CDR1 is MNHEY, CDR2 SMNVEV, per germline (reference sequence). CDR3 sequence (DNA): TGTGCCAGCAGTGCCCGGGGGAACACAGATACGCAGTATTTT. It is translated as CASSARGNTDTQYF.

The rearrangement joins TRBV6-1 to TRBJ2-1, with 8 bases lining up with TRBD2. The trim removed 6 bases at V and 9 bases at J, leaving 7 bases unmatched. This CDR3 has 13 amino acids. Germline V gene sequence: CDR1 MNHNS, CDR2 SASEGT. CDR3 in DNA: TGTGCCAGCAGCGACAATAGCGGGACTGAGCAGTTCTTC. Amino acids: CASSDNSGTEQFF.

This sequence joins TRBV4-2 and TRBJ1-2; D gene uncertain. The germline CDR1 and CDR2 sequences are LGHNA and YNFKEQ. CDR3 length: 15 amino acids. The germline V and J ends were trimmed by 0 bases and 4 bases, with 12 bases remaining between them. DNA for the CDR3: TGTGCCAGCAGCCAAGATTGGGCCCGCGTCTATGGCTACACCTTC. Its protein is CASSQDWARVYGYTF.

This clone was counted a single time. The V and J genes are TRBV6-1 and TRBJ1-3; the D is unclear. Looked up from germline, CDR1 is MNHNS and CDR2 is SASEGT. With 7 bases removed from V and 4 bases from J, the gap between germline ends came to 8 bases. The CDR3 runs 12 residues. The CDR3 protein is CASTASGNTIYF. DNA of the CDR3: TGTGCCAGCACCGCGTCGGGAAACACCATATATTTT.

The chain has TRBV5-1 and TRBJ2-1, with D unclear. This CDR3 region has 14 residues. Germline-derived CDR1 and CDR2 are SGHRS and YFSETQ. V was shortened by 1 base and J by 1 base, with 6 bases between the two germline ends. The chain's CDR3 is CASSLPSSYNEQFF. The CDR3 bases are TGCGCCAGCAGCTTGCCGTCGTCCTACAATGAGCAGTTCTTC.

In its sample, this clone was seen a few times. The chain is built from TRBV5-6 and TRBJ2-5; the D is unclear. V lost 2 bases to trimming and J lost 5 bases, with 13 bases between them. Looked up from germline, CDR1 is SGHDT and CDR2 is YYEEEE. The CDR3 has 14 residues. The CDR3 region has the DNA TGTGCCAGCAGCTTACCATTACCTCGGGAGACCCAGTACTTC. Translating gives CASSLPLPRETQYF. Full variable domain (outside the CDR3, taken from reference TRBV5-6 and TRBJ2-5): DAGVTQSPTHLIKTRGQQVTLRCSPKSGHDTVSWYQQALGQGPQFIFQYYEEEERQRGNFPDRFSGHQFPNYSSELNVNALLLGDSALYLCASSLPLPRETQYFGPGTRLLVL.

With respect to this clone: At one end the junction does not follow the germline gene, possibly because of a read error. CDR3 DNA sequence: TGTTCCAGCAGCTCACATCATATAGGACACCCGTTCACTGAAGCTTTCTTT. Translation gives CSSSSHHIGHPFTEAFF. The gene calls are TRBV7-9 and TRBJ1-1, with D maybe TRBD1 (5 bases). The CDR3 sequence is 17 residues long. Germline V lookup: CDR1 SEHNR, CDR2 FQNEAQ (reference sequence).

The V gene is TRBV10-2, the J gene TRBJ2-7; D may be TRBD2 (5 bases). This CDR3 has 14 residues. CDR1 is WSHSY, CDR2 SAAADI, per germline. V lost 3 bases to trimming and J lost 2 bases, with 11 bases between them. CDR3 region: CASSETGSAYEQYF. As DNA, the CDR3 is TGCGCCAGCAGTGAAACGGGATCCGCCTACGAGCAGTACTTC.

About this clone: Germline and junction disagree at one end, which may indicate a read error. The V gene is TRBV6-5, the J gene TRBJ2-7; tentative D call: TRBD2 (7 bases). Germline CDR1 is MNHEY and CDR2 is SVGAGI. This CDR3 is 14 amino acids long. The chain's CDR3 is CASSYFPRGAPLDF. DNA for the CDR3: TGTGCCAGCAGTTACTTTCCCCGGGGGGCCCCCTTGGACTTC.

This clone occurred once. V is TRBV19 and J is TRBJ2-1, with D possibly matching TRBD2 (6 bases). The germline CDR1 and CDR2 sequences are LNHDA and SQIVND (reference sequence). The CDR3 runs to 14 residues. Trimming removed 6 bases from V and 4 bases from J, with 13 bases in between. The CDR3 DNA reads as TGTGCCAGTAGCCGACTAGTAGCTTACAATGAGCAGTTCTTC. It translates to CASSRLVAYNEQFF.

The chain combines TRBV9 with TRBJ1-2; 7 nucleotides align to TRBD1. Germline CDR1 reads SGDLS; CDR2 reads YYNGEE. The V segment lost 3 bases and the J segment 6 bases; nucleotides outside the gene matches: 14. The CDR3 consists of 16 residues. CDR3 bases: TGTGCCAGCAGCGCCCACCAGGGGGGAAAGAGGGATGGCTACACCTTC. Amino acids: CASSAHQGGKRDGYTF.

This sequence joins TRBV7-2 and TRBJ2-5, with TRBD2 matching 7 bases. CDR3 size: 17 residues. CDR1 and CDR2 (germline): SGHTA, FQGNSA. The V segment lost 4 bases and the J segment 4 bases; nucleotides outside the gene matches: 15. CDR3 in amino acids: CASSSTLPGLFLETQYF. DNA of the CDR3: TGTGCCAGCAGCTCTACTTTACCGGGACTATTCTTAGAGACCCAGTACTTC.

The J gene is TRBJ2-7, the V gene TRBV29-1, with TRBD1 matching over 8 bases. After removal of 5 bases from V and 2 bases from J, the junction contained 5 bases not matched to a gene. The CDR3 length is 13 residues. The germline CDR1 and CDR2 sequences are SQVTM and ANQGSEA. CDR3 sequence reads: CSVLTGDPYEQYF. CDR3 DNA sequence: TGCAGCGTTCTGACAGGGGACCCCTACGAGCAGTACTTC.

This clone was seen just once. J is TRBJ2-7 and V is TRBV6-5; 12 positions match TRBD2. This CDR3 spans 14 amino acids. V lost 5 bases, J lost 7 bases, and 6 bases stayed unmatched. CDR1 is MNHEY and CDR2 is SVGAGI in the germline V gene. For the CDR3, the DNA is TGTGCCAGCAGTCCCCTAGCGGGAGGGGGGGAGCAGTACTTC. Protein sequence: CASSPLAGGGEQYF.

This CDR3 is CASSLMEASPLHF. CDR3 DNA sequence: TGTGCCAGCAGCTTGATGGAGGCTTCACCCCTCCACTTT. V gene TRBV5-6 combines with J gene TRBJ1-6; D is ambiguous. CDR1 is SGHDT and CDR2 is YYEEEE in the germline V gene. This CDR3 comprises 13 residues. Trimming removed 1 base from V and 9 bases from J, with 8 bases in between.

The V and J genes are TRBV4-3 and TRBJ2-7, with 9 bases fitting TRBD1. Losses at the gene ends were 2 bases for V and 5 bases for J; bases not matched to a gene: 7. CDR3 length equals 15 residues. Germline CDR1 and CDR2: LGHNA and YSLEER. DNA for the CDR3: TGCGCCAGCAGCCAACCGGGACAGGGTAACCACGAGCAGTACTTC. The encoded protein is CASSQPGQGNHEQYF.

As DNA, the CDR3 is TGTGCCAGCAGCCATACGGGAACGCATCAGTACCAAGAGACCCAGTACTTC. Translation gives CASSHTGTHQYQETQYF. The genes are TRBV14 and TRBJ2-5, with D possibly TRBD2 on 5 matching bases. The CDR3 contains 17 residues. V lost 3 bases to trimming and J lost 0 bases, with 17 bases between them. The germline V gene has CDR1 SGHDN and CDR2 FVKESK. The full variable domain, rest sourced from reference TRBV14 and TRBJ2-5, is EAGVTQFPSHSVIEKGQTVTLRCDPISGHDNLYWYRRVMGKEIKFLLHFVKESKQDESGMPNNRFLAERTGGTYSTLKVQPAELEDSGVYFCASSHTGTHQYQETQYFGPGTRLLVL.